The rows below give T cell receptor beta chains drawn from one sample of a study of blood T cell repertoires in COVID-19. Generated by immunoSEQ multiplex PCR, the TCRdb table keeps only in-frame clones and is missing some. The sample lists some 270,000 clones, roughly 84% seen once, with more than 1.5% in the top ten. Sequencing was done on a sample of peripheral blood. The receptor source for this set is a woman aged 40 to 50 who had recovered from COVID-19. Each CDR3 is given with its conserved first and last residue. A D gene is named only where the DNA matches it firmly. Rows give clone size only sometimes, using once, few, many, or a class for an expanded clone.

NA,12,TRBV29-1,NA,TRBJ2-1,CSVAKERNEQFF,TGCAGCGTTGCCAAGGAGCGCAATGAGCAGTTCTTC
many,14,TRBV6-1,NA,TRBJ2-3,CASSETSGTDTQYF,TGTGCCAGCAGTGAAACTTCAGGTACAGATACGCAGTATTTT
NA,13,TRBV3-1/TRBV3-2,NA,TRBJ1-4,CASSQDYIEKLFF,TGTGCCAGCAGCCAAGATTATATCGAAAAACTGTTTTTT
once,12,TRBV29-1,NA,TRBJ2-5,CSVWTPEETQYF,TGCAGCGTTTGGACACCAGAGGAGACCCAGTACTTC
NA,15,TRBV5-1,NA,TRBJ2-2,CASSLPLSGTGELFF,TGCGCCAGCAGCTTACCCTTGTCGGGCACCGGGGAGCTGTTTTTT
NA,15,TRBV5-5,TRBD1,TRBJ2-5,CASSQGQGIRETQYF,TGTGCCAGCAGTCAGGGACAGGGAATAAGGGAGACCCAGTACTTC
NA,14,TRBV3-1/TRBV3-2,NA,TRBJ1-2,CATAQGHFSSGYTF,TGTGCCACCGCACAAGGACATTTCAGCAGTGGCTACACCTTC
NA,12,TRBV6-5,TRBD1,TRBJ2-7,CASRQGSYEQYF,TGTGCCAGTAGACAGGGGTCCTACGAGCAGTACTTC
NA,14,TRBV6-5,NA,TRBJ1-6,CASSPSGPYSPLHF,TGTGCCAGCAGTCCCTCAGGGCCCTACTCACCCCTCCACTTT
NA,13,TRBV28,NA,TRBJ1-1,CASSLQKNTEAFF,TGTGCCAGCAGTTTACAGAAGAACACTGAAGCTTTCTTT
few,14,TRBV7-6,NA,TRBJ1-6,CASSLGQSASPLHF,TGTGCCAGCAGCCTAGGACAGTCTGCATCACCCCTCCACTTT
NA,16,TRBV7-9,TRBD1,TRBJ1-4,CASSIGQGAANEKLFF,TGTGCCAGCAGCATCGGACAGGGGGCTGCTAATGAAAAACTGTTTTTT
NA,15,TRBV6-5,NA,TRBJ1-6,CASSYSAGFSSPLHF,TGTGCCAGCAGTTACTCGGCAGGTTTCTCCTCACCCCTCCACTTT
NA,15,TRBV5-5,TRBD1,TRBJ2-3,CASSPGQGRQDTQYF,TGTGCCAGCAGCCCGGGACAGGGGCGACAAGATACGCAGTATTTT
few,14,TRBV5-6,NA,TRBJ1-1,CASSLGPTNTEAFF,TGTGCCAGCAGCTTGGGGCCAACGAACACTGAAGCTTTCTTT